This TCR beta chain was documented in a study of shared clonotypes between healthy human individuals. TCRdb keeps only in-frame clones here, not all; method: immunoSEQ multiplex PCR. The sample has over a million clones; about 96% are singletons. Note on this clone: The antigen remains undetermined.

It was into CD45RA+ naive and CD45RA-negative memory subsets that the CD4+ cells were split. Broader study findings: There were few donors, and this limited the genetic and exposure-history diversity represented.

The CDR3 loop spans 14 amino acids. V lost 0 bases, J lost 7 bases, and 12 bases lay in between. Germline CDR1 is SGHDN and CDR2 is FVKESK. Sequences were obtained from naive CD4+ T cells sorted from blood. Subset of the sample: CD45RA+ positively selected. The chain recombines TRBV14 with TRBJ1-2; maybe TRBD1 (5 bases). The receptor was isolated from a man aged 30-40 years in good health. The CDR3 sequence: CASSQEFRGPGYTF. CDR3 coding DNA: TGTGCCAGCAGCCAAGAATTCCGGGGACCTGGCTACACCTTC. Full variable domain (missing parts from reference TRBV14 and TRBJ1-2): EAGVTQFPSHSVIEKGQTVTLRCDPISGHDNLYWYRRVMGKEIKFLLHFVKESKQDESGMPNNRFLAERTGGTYSTLKVQPAELEDSGVYFCASSQEFRGPGYTFGSGTRLTVV.